The TCR beta chain described here comes from a study of tissue T cells after allogeneic stem cell transplantation. Overall study findings and caveats: Only a limited share of tissue TCRs appeared in blood or spleen. Limitations included a small, clinically heterogeneous cohort and limited sampling depth. Shared clones across patients were few; motif clustering revealed tissue-specific shared signatures. The study did not identify alloreactive or antigen-specific tissue TCRs, and some clones might be persisting host cells.

Per germline, CDR1 SNHLY and CDR2 FYNGKV (reference sequence). This CDR3 comprises 12 residues. V was trimmed by 1 base and J by 4 bases, leaving 2 bases between them. This clone was counted between two and nine times. Antigen unknown. Gene names refer to mouse genes. The read finishes 1 residue shy of the CDR3 end, and the germline J gene is used to complete it. Method: immunoSEQ multiplex PCR; TCRdb's copy keeps in-frame clones and lacks some. The sample has about 2,800 clones; roughly 45% are singletons. This sample's time point: mouse harvest day 14 after allogeneic transplant. Tail vein injection delivered 10^7 T-cell-depleted bone marrow cells and 10^6 splenic CD5+ T cells.

The V gene is TRBV3, the J gene TRBJ1-3; D unclear. What was sequenced was gut tissue. This TCR was recovered from a female BALB/c mouse given C57BL/6 T cells with graft-versus-host disease after an allogeneic hematopoietic cell transplant. CDR3 loop: CASSLDGNTLYF. Incomplete CDR3 DNA: TGTGCCAGCAGCTTAGACGGAAATACGCTCTAT.